This T cell receptor (beta chain) came from a study of human T cells and chemical hapten exposure. TCRdb processed the RACE reads anew with MiXCR; each CDR3 protein has one entry. The sample has 150,000 to 200,000 distinct CDR3 sequences; roughly 25% are singletons. Time point meaning: patch test 3, about 24 weeks after DPC sensitization. Treatment denoted: therapeutic diphenylcyclopropenone sensitization with weekly scalp DPC. The study enrolled 18 to 70-year-old alopecia patients suitable for DPC. It was unfractionated whole blood from which total RNA was extracted. The germline V and J ends were trimmed by 6 bases and 8 bases, with 19 bases remaining between them. CDR1 is MDHEN, CDR2 SYDVKM, per germline. The CDR3 is 15 residues long.

This chain uses TRBV28 with TRBJ1-4; TRBD1 is a possible D gene (5 bases). The clonotype comes from a woman between 18 and 30 years old with alopecia areata. Some clones in this sample may be carry-over from other donors' samples. Specimen: whole blood, collected in connection with sensitization to the hapten diphenylcyclopropenone (DPC). CDR3 bases: TGTGCCAGCAGCGTTTTAGGGGCGCTGGAGGAAAAACTGTTTTTT. It translates to CASSVLGALEEKLFF.